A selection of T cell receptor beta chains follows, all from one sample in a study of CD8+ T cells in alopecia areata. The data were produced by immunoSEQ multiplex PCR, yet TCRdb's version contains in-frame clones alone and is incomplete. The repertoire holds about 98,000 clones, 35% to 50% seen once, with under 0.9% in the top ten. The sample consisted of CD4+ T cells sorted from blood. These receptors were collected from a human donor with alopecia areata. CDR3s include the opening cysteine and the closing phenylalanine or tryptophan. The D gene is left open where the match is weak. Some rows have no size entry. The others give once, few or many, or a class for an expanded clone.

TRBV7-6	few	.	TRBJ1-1	TGTGCCAGCAGCTTAGTCTTGAGCACTGAAGCTTTCTTT	CASSLVLSTEAFF
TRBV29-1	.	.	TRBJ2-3	TGCAGCGTTGAGGGCTTATCTCCCCTAGATACGCAGTATTTT	CSVEGLSPLDTQYF
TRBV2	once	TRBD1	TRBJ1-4	TGTGCCAGCAGTGCATCCCTGGACAGGGCGTCTTCCTCCGAAAAACTGTTTTTT	CASSASLDRASSSEKLFF
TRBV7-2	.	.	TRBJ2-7	TGTGCCAGCAGCCAAGAACAGGGCGGCTCCTACGAGCAGTACTTC	CASSQEQGGSYEQYF
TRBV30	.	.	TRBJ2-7	TGTGCCTGGAGTGTGGGGACCTCCTACGAGCAGTACTTC	CAWSVGTSYEQYF
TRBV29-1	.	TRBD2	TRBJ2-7	TGCAGCGTTGAAGATCCCCGGACTAGCTACGAGCAGTACTTC	CSVEDPRTSYEQYF
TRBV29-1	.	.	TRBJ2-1	TGCAGCGTAGAGGGTAACTCCTACAATGAGCAGTTCTTC	CSVEGNSYNEQFF
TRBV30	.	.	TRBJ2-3	TGTGCCTGGAGTCTAGATACGCAGTATTTT	CAWSLDTQYF
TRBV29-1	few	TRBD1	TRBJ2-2	TGCAGCGTTGTTGACAGGGTAAACACCGGGGAGCTGTTTTTT	CSVVDRVNTGELFF
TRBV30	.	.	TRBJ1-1	TGTGCCTGGACCCGTACGGCAGACACTGAAGCTTTCTTT	CAWTRTADTEAFF
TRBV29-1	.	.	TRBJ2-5	TGCAGCGTTGAAGAGACCCAAGAGACCCAGTACTTC	CSVEETQETQYF
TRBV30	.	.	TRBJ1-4	TGTGCCTGGAGTAAGCTGGGAACTAATGAAAAACTGTTTTTT	CAWSKLGTNEKLFF
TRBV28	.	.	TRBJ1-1	TGTGCCTGCTCACGGGGACCCAGGAACACTGAAGCTTTCTTT	CACSRGPRNTEAFF
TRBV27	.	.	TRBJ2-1	TGTGCCAGCCGACCGACGGACGCCAGTAAAAGCTCCTACAATGAGCAGTTCTTC	CASRPTDASKSSYNEQFF
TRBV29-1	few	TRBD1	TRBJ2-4	TGCAGCGTTGGGGACAGCAAAAACATTCAGTACTTC	CSVGDSKNIQYF
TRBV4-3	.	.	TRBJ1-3	TGCGCCAGCAGCCAAGGCCGGGGAACTGGAAACACCATATATTTT	CASSQGRGTGNTIYF
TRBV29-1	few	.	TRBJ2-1	TGCAGCGTTGAATTTATAGGACCTACAACGTTCTTC	CSVEFIGPTTFF
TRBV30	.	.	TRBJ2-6	TGTGCCTGGAGTTTCACCTCGGGGGCCAACGTCCTGACTTTC	CAWSFTSGANVLTF
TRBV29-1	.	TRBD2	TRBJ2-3	TGCAGCCTGGCGGGGGACACAGATACGCAGTATTTT	CSLAGDTDTQYF
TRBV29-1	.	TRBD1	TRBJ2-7	TGCAGCGTAAGGGGTGGGGGACAGGCCTACGAGCAGTACTTC	CSVRGGGQAYEQYF
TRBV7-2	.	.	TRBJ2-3	TGTGCCAGCAGCTTAGGTCCGGGGGCAGGAGATACGCAGTATTTT	CASSLGPGAGDTQYF
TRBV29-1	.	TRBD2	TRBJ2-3	TGCAGCGGAGACATAGAGCGGGGAACAGATACGCAGTATTTT	CSGDIERGTDTQYF
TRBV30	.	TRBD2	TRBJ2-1	TGTGCCTGGAGTAGCGGGGTTTACAATGAGCAGTTCTTC	CAWSSGVYNEQFF
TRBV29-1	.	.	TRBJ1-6	TGCAGCGCCAAAGGGTTGGGTCCGGGGTCACCCCTCCACTTT	CSAKGLGPGSPLHF
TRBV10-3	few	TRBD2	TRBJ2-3	TGTGCCACTACCCAGCGGGAGTCAGATACGCAGTATTTT	CATTQRESDTQYF
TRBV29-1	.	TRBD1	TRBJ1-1	TGCAGCGTCCAGGGACAGGGTGGAGTCACTGAAGCTTTCTTT	CSVQGQGGVTEAFF
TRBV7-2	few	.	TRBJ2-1	TGTGCCAGCAGCCAGCGGCCGGGCGAGGTTGAGCAGTTCTTC	CASSQRPGEVEQFF
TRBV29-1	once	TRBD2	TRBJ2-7	TGCAGCGTCCATATAGCGGGGGGGAGCTCCTACGAGCAGTACTTC	CSVHIAGGSSYEQYF
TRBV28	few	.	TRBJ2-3	TGTGCCAGCAACAAACCAGGGATTGGCGCAGATACGCAGTATTTT	CASNKPGIGADTQYF
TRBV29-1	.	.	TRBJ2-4	TGCAGCGTCGGGGGCGGGGGAGGCAAAAACATTCAGTACTTC	CSVGGGGGKNIQYF
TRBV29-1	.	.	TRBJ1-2	TGCAGCGTTGAAGAGAAGGCGATCCTGTTAAAAGCTAACTATGGCTACACCTTC	CSVEEKAILLKANYGYTF
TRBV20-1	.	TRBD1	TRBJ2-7	TGCAGCGCGGACAGGGAATCCGAGCAGTACTTC	CSADRESEQYF
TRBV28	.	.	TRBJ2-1	TGTGCCAGCAGTTTGGGGGACTCATACAATGAGCAGTTCTTC	CASSLGDSYNEQFF
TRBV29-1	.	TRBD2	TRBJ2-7	TGCAGCGCCGGGGGGGGTAGCGGGAGCGAGCAGTACTTC	CSAGGGSGSEQYF
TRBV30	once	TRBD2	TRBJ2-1	TGTGCCTGGAATATAGCGGGAGGCTACAATGAGCAGTTCTTC	CAWNIAGGYNEQFF
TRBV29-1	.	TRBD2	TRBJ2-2	TGCAGCGTTGATAAGAGCGGGAGCACCGGGGAGCTGTTTTTT	CSVDKSGSTGELFF
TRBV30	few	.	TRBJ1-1	TGTGCCTGGAGTGTACACGGGGGCACTGAAGCTTTCTTT	CAWSVHGGTEAFF
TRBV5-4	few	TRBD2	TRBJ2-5	TGTGCCAGCAGCGGGAGCGGGGGGACGTATCAAGAGACCCAGTACTTC	CASSGSGGTYQETQYF
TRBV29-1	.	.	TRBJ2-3	TGCAGCGGTGCTATCTCCACAGATACGCAGTATTTT	CSGAISTDTQYF
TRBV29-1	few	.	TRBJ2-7	TGCAGCGTTGAAGGGCAAGCTACCTACGAGCAGTACTTC	CSVEGQATYEQYF
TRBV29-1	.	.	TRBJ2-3	TGCAGCGCCGAGGACAGCTCAGATACGCAGTATTTT	CSAEDSSDTQYF
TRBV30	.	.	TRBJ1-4	TGTGCCTGGAGTGTCTGGCAGACTAATGAAAAACTGTTTTTT	CAWSVWQTNEKLFF
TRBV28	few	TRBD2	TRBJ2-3	TGTGCCAGCAGTTTCCCCGAAACAGCGGGGAGCACAGATACGCAGTATTTT	CASSFPETAGSTDTQYF